This note documents a single TCR beta chain sequence. Its target antigen remains unknown. Base qualities are not at hand, and no much larger clone is one base apart. TCR beta CDR3 regions were amplified from RNA transcripts. A first-round RT-PCR of the TCR CDR3 used the HTBI primer set with the Qiagen OneStep RT-PCR kit. The libraries were constructed in a second round of multiplex PCR and then size-selected and purified. Paired-end sequencing of the libraries was performed with 100 bp reads on an Illumina HiSeq2000. The study's processing was this. SOAPnuke was used to process the raw data, throwing out any read that contained adapters or uncalled bases, had a mean Phred below 15, or lacked an exact constant-primer or identifier match. High-quality paired reads were merged using COPE v1.2.5, and each unique nucleotide sequence was defined as a clonotype. MiTCR v1.1 was used to align the clonotypes against IMGT TRBV, TRBD and TRBJ reference segments. The analysis included only V-J combinations with a frequency above 0.0001, which together covered about 99% of the repertoires. A TCS score was defined as the ratio between F50 (clonal expansion) and ExV (chaos), using BLOSUM62-based TCRdist between CDR3 peptides within each V-J. Welch's t-statistics and random forest reduced several hundred V-J features to around 14, which were used in a naive Bayes classifier (R e1071). The Morisita-Horn index was used to measure how similar the thyroid and blood repertoires were. Using fastp trimming at Q25 and MiXCR clonotype assembly, TCRdb reanalyzed the public sequencing data and kept in-frame beta chains. CDR3 protein duplicates are merged, each entry listing the most common genes and DNA. The V and J calls follow TCRdb's processing rather than the paper's. The table for this sample lists 500,000 to 600,000 distinct CDR3 sequences; around 42% of them were counted only once. In total, the top ten clones hold about 8.3% of the sample.

Stable Graves' hyperthyroidism was defined as no progression to ophthalmopathy during 18 months of follow-up. Hyperthyroidism patients were newly diagnosed, had a disease duration of under 2 months, and were aged 18 to 65 years. Patients with uncontrolled infections, other autoimmune diseases, pregnancy or lactation were excluded. Diagnoses were based on clinical symptoms, serum thyroxine and TRAb, thyroid ultrasound and orbital computed tomography. Total RNA was extracted using Trizol reagent, and RNA quality was assessed on an Agilent 2100 Bioanalyzer. This sample is drawn from a study of T cells in Graves' hyperthyroidism and ophthalmopathy (dated by TCRdb to between 2019 and 2020). About the full investigation: To identify distinguishing TCR V-J signatures, a discovery cohort of 90 to 100 patients was used, comprising 43 with Graves' ophthalmopathy and approximately 57 with stable Graves' hyperthyroidism. An independent validation cohort of about 20 hyperthyroidism patients and more than 15 patients who later progressed to ophthalmopathy tested prospective prediction of ophthalmopathy. Following sampling, methimazole starting at 30 mg daily was given to hyperthyroidism patients, and high-dose intravenous methylprednisolone was given to ophthalmopathy patients. The paper describes TCR Vbeta CDR3 sequencing of 135 peripheral blood samples, made up of 43 ophthalmopathy patients, roughly 80 hyperthyroidism patients and some 17 progressor patients. In addition, the study compared T-cell repertoires in thyroid tissue and in blood from a handful of Graves' hyperthyroidism patients. The 100 discovery patients were randomly split 7:3 into training and test sets.

The paper as a whole reports these results and caveats: Most expanded thyroid clonotypes (frequency above 0.001) were also detected in blood, a finding suggesting that blood repertoires may reflect thyroid immune responses. No statistical method was used to set the sample size in advance, and investigators knew the group allocation. In validation, progression to ophthalmopathy was predicted by the model with nearly 71% sensitivity and roughly 76% specificity, a median of around 6.5 months before onset. Ophthalmopathy was separated from stable hyperthyroidism by a 13 V-J signature model, with approximately 89% sensitivity and roughly 84% specificity obtained in cross-validation and 80%/75% obtained in testing.

CDR1 LGHNA and CDR2 YNFKEQ are derived from the germline V gene. The CDR3 goes from the cysteine to the phenylalanine over 16 residues. Only the CDR3 part of the read is kept: 48 bases, read in frame from the first base. V loses 0 bases, J loses 9 bases, and the germline ends lie 15 bases apart. Material: peripheral blood or thyroid tissue (not recorded which). The receptor chain draws on TRBV4-2 and TRBJ1-6, with the D segment identity uncertain. This TCR was recovered from a woman in her late teens or twenties with Graves' hyperthyroidism. The CDR3 protein sequence reads: CASSQESKQFPSPLHF. In nucleotide form, the sequence is TGTGCCAGCAGCCAAGAAAGCAAACAGTTTCCTTCACCCCTCCACTTT.